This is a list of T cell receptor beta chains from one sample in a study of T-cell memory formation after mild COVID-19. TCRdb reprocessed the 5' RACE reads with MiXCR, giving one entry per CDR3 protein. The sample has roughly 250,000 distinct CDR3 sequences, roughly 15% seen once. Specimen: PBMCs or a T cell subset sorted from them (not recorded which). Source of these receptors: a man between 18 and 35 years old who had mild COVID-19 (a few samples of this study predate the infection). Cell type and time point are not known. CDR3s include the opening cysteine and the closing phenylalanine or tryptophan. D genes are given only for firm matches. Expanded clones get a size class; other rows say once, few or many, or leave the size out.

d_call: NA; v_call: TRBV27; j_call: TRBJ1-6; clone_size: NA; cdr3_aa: CASSQHQGTVSYNSPLHF; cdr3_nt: TGTGCCAGCAGCCAACACCAGGGGACGGTTTCGTATAATTCACCCCTCCACTTT
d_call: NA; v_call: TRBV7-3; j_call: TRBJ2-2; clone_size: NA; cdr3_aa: CASSLGTPNTGELFF; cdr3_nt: TGTGCCAGCAGCTTAGGGACCCCAAACACCGGGGAGCTGTTTTTT
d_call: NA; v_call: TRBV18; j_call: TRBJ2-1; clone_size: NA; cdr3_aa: CASSRSSSYNEQFF; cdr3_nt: TGTGCCAGCTCGCGGTCTAGCTCCTACAATGAGCAGTTCTTC
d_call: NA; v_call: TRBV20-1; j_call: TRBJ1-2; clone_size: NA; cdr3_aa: CSASGQNLYGYTF; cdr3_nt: TGCAGTGCTAGTGGTCAGAACCTGTACGGCTACACCTTC
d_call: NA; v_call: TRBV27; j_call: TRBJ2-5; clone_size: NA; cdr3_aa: CASSQNPRAHAGYF; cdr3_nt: TGTGCCAGCAGTCAAAACCCCCGGGCCCATGCTGGGTACTTC
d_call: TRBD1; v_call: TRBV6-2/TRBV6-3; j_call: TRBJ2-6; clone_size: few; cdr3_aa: CASKKWSTGAGANVLTF; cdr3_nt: TGTGCCAGCAAGAAGTGGTCCACAGGGGCTGGGGCCAACGTCCTGACTTTC
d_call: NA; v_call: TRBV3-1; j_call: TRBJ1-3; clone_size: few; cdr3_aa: CASSRDTLEYTIYF; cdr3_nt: TGTGCCAGCAGCCGGGACACATTGGAGTACACCATATATTTT
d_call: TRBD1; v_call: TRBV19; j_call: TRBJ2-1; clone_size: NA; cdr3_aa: CASSAGDRAYNEQFF; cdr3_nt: TGTGCCAGTAGTGCTGGGGACAGAGCCTACAATGAGCAGTTCTTC
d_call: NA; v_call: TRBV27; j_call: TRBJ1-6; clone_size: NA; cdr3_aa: CASSFRMDRNSPLHF; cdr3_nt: TGTGCCAGCAGTTTTCGTATGGACAGAAATTCACCCCTCCACTTT
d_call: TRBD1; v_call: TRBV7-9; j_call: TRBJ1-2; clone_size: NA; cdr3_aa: CASSRGQGYGYTF; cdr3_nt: TGTGCCAGCAGCCGGGGACAGGGGTATGGCTACACCTTC
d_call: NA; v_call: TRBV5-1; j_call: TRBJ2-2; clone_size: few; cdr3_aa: CASSPPPANTGELFF; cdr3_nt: TGCGCCAGCAGTCCTCCCCCTGCGAACACCGGGGAGCTGTTTTTT
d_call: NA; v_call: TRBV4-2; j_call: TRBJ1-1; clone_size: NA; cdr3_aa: CASSRSDGITEAFF; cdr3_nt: TGTGCCAGCAGCCGATCGGACGGTATCACTGAAGCTTTCTTT
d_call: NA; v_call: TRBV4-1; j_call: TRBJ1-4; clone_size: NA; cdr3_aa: CASSQLPYSQGFEKLFF; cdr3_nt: TGCGCCAGCAGCCAGCTACCATACAGCCAGGGGTTCGAAAAACTGTTTTTT
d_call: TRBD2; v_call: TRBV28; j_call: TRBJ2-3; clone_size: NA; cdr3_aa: CASSLKLAGVTDTQYF; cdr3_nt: TGTGCCAGCAGTTTAAAACTAGCGGGGGTCACAGATACGCAGTATTTT
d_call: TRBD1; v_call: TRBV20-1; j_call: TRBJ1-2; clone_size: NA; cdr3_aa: CSAETGLYGYTF; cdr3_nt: TGCAGTGCCGAGACAGGGTTATATGGCTACACCTTC
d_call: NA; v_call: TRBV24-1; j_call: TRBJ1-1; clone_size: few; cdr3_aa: CATSDLGRNFF; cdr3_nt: TGTGCCACCAGTGATTTGGGCAGGAACTTCTTT
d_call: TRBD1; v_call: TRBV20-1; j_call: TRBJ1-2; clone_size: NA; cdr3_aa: CSATGTAASNYGYTF; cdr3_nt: TGCAGTGCTACCGGGACAGCAGCTAGTAACTATGGCTACACCTTC
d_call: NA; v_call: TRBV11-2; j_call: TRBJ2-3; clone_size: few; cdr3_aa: CASSQTSGTLF; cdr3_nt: TGTGCCAGCAGTCAGACCTCCGGGACACTTTTT
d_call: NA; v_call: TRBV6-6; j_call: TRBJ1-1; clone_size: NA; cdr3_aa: CASSRTNEAFF; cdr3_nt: TGTGCCAGCAGTAGGACGAACGAAGCTTTCTTT
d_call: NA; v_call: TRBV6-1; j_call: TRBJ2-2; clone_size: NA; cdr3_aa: CASSDVSGEDTGELFF; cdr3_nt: TGTGCCAGCAGTGATGTTTCAGGGGAAGACACCGGGGAGCTGTTTTTT